The entry that follows covers one TCR beta chain sequence. This record belongs to a study of blood T cell repertoires in COVID-19. Study context: From the United States, Italy and Spain came samples of acute and convalescent COVID-19. The analysed material was cDNA or gDNA that came from T cells, B-cell-depleted T cells, or PBMCs.

Looked up from germline, CDR1 is MNHEY and CDR2 is SVGAGI. This CDR3 is 14 amino acids long. V was trimmed by 7 bases and J by 4 bases, leaving 16 bases between them. In the source study's methods: Amplifying reference gene primers gave estimates of nucleated cell counts. Produced via immunoSEQ multiplex PCR; TCRdb's table is partial and in-frame only. V, J and clone size are those of that table, while D and trimming were read from the DNA. This table holds 70,000 to 95,000 clones, over 80% found once. Sample: peripheral blood. The TCR originated in a woman aged 60-75 years with acute or convalescent COVID-19. This rearrangement joins TRBV6-5 to TRBJ2-5; TRBD1 is a possible D gene (7 bases). The CDR3 here is CASISEGALETQYF. Here the CDR3 DNA reads TGTGCCAGCATTTCGGAGGGGGCATTAGAGACCCAGTACTTC.